This entry lists 7 T cell receptor beta chains sequenced from one sample in a study of blood T cells in healthy people across ages. Alongside a J-beta primer mix, a sample-barcoded 5' primer served in a second PCR lasting about 7 to 11 cycles. One entry per CDR3 protein results from TCRdb running MiXCR on the 5' RACE reads. The sample holds roughly 720,000 distinct CDR3 sequences, 40% to 65% seen once. Sequencing used blood. Every receptor here comes from a man older than 75 in good health.

The chain has TRBV6-4 and TRBJ2-5, with 7 bases matching TRBD1. Near its end, the DNA agrees better with TRBJ2-7, so the J call may be wrong. Germline V gene data show CDR1 as MRHNA and CDR2 as SNTAGT. The CDR3 consists of 13 residues. For the CDR3, the DNA is TGTGCCAGCAGCGAAGAACAGGGGTACGAGCAGTACTTC. Encoded protein: CASSEEQGYEQYF.

Notes on this clonotype: One end of the junction fails to match germline, which may point to a read error. CDR3: CASSPFPTGAYEQYF. Written as DNA, the CDR3 is TGTGCGAGCAGCCCATTCCCGACAGGGGCATACGAGCAGTACTTC. This chain links TRBV7-6 with TRBJ2-7, with 8 bases matching TRBD1. From germline, CDR1 is SGHVS and CDR2 FNYEAQ. CDR3 length equals 15 residues.

This chain uses TRBV29-1 with TRBJ1-1; unclear D gene. V lost 4 bases and J 1 base, leaving 4 bases between the germline ends. This CDR3 spans 11 amino acids. Germline CDR1 SQVTM, CDR2 ANQGSEA. CDR3 amino acids: CSVAENTEAFF. CDR3 bases: TGCAGCGTTGCTGAGAACACTGAAGCTTTCTTT.

This clonotype was counted once. The CDR3 protein is CASSAQGAHYEQYF. The CDR3 DNA is TGTGCCAGCAGTGCTCAGGGGGCCCACTACGAGCAGTACTTC. The rearrangement joins TRBV12-3 or TRBV12-4 to TRBJ2-4, with 8 positions matching TRBD1. Gene TRBJ2-7 matches the end of the DNA better, so the J call may be wrong. The CDR3 is 14 residues long.

V gene TRBV25-1 combines with J gene TRBJ1-2; no clear D gene. The germline gives CDR1 MGHDK, CDR2 SYGVNS. V shed 1 base and J shed 7 bases, with 7 bases lying between them. The CDR3 contains 12 residues. DNA of the CDR3: TGTGCCAGCAGTGAATTGGGAACTGGCTACACCTTC. It is translated as CASSELGTGYTF.

The chain links TRBV12-3 or TRBV12-4 to TRBJ2-2; 9 bases match TRBD2. CDR3 size: 16 residues. J lost 1 base, V lost 10 bases, and 10 bases had no gene match. This CDR3 reads CATRGAGGRNTGELFF. The CDR3 DNA reads TGTGCCACTCGGGGAGCGGGAGGCAGGAACACCGGGGAGCTGTTTTTT.

This clonotype was seen a handful of times. The rearrangement uses TRBV5-1 and TRBJ2-6; 14 bases match TRBD2. CDR3 length: 20 residues. CDR1 and CDR2 (germline): SGHRS, YFSETQ. With V trimmed by 4 bases and J by 3 bases, 12 bases remained unmatched. CDR3: CASSPILGTSGSSGANVLTF. DNA of the CDR3: TGCGCCAGCAGCCCAATCCTCGGGACTAGCGGGAGCAGTGGGGCCAACGTCCTGACTTTC.